The present TCR beta chain was sequenced within a study of blood T cells in healthy people across ages. The authors ran a second PCR of about 6 to 11 cycles using a sample-barcoded 5' primer and a J-beta primer mix. TCRdb processed the 5' RACE reads anew with MiXCR; each CDR3 protein has one entry. The table shows around 1,000,000 distinct CDR3 sequences, with approximately 26% occurring only once. Roughly 10 milliliters of peripheral blood were drawn from each donor. Trimming left V 0 bases short and J 4 bases short, with 12 bases between. CDR3 length: 15 residues. Germline-derived CDR1 and CDR2 are ENHRY and SYGVKD. These data were also reused for a study on T cells of mothers and their children.

Specimen: blood. This chain uses TRBV10-3 with TRBJ1-2; D gene ambiguous. The TCR was taken from a girl under 10 years old in good health. The CDR3 DNA reads TGTGCCATCAGTGAGTCCTGGCAGGCCCCCTATGGCTACACCTTC. Its translation: CAISESWQAPYGYTF.